Listed below are T cell receptor beta chains from one sample, sequenced in a study of cytomegalovirus exposure and HLA in healthy donors. Some clones are missing from TCRdb's copy, which holds only in-frame ones; the method was immunoSEQ multiplex PCR. The table shows roughly 180,000 clones, with about four fifths occurring only once. Specimen: PBMCs. All receptors derive from a man in his late teens or twenties in good health and CMV-seronegative. CDR3s include the opening cysteine and the closing phenylalanine or tryptophan. The D gene is left open where the match is weak. Only part of the rows carry a size: once, few, many, or a class if the clone is expanded.

J: TRBJ1-2; D: TRBD1; V: TRBV28; size: -; CDR3: CASSLPDRGYGYTF; DNA: TGTGCCAGCAGTCTGCCGGACAGGGGGTATGGCTACACCTTC
J: TRBJ2-3; D: TRBD1; V: TRBV10-2; size: once; CDR3: CASSKTGVYTDTQYF; DNA: TGCGCCAGCAGCAAGACAGGGGTGTATACAGATACGCAGTATTTT
J: TRBJ2-3; D: TRBD2; V: TRBV6-4; size: -; CDR3: CASSEGDYRYTDTQYF; DNA: TGTGCCAGCAGTGAGGGGGACTACCGTTACACAGATACGCAGTATTTT
J: TRBJ2-5; D: TRBD1; V: TRBV10-3; size: -; CDR3: CAISESWDSQETQYF; DNA: TGTGCCATCAGTGAGTCCTGGGACAGCCAAGAGACCCAGTACTTC
J: TRBJ2-1; D: -; V: TRBV19; size: -; CDR3: CASTPRTVYNEQFF; DNA: TGTGCCAGTACCCCGCGGACAGTTTACAATGAGCAGTTCTTC
J: TRBJ2-7; D: -; V: TRBV28; size: -; CDR3: CASSLRGGAGEQYF; DNA: TGTGCCAGCAGTTTGAGAGGGGGCGCGGGGGAGCAGTACTTC
J: TRBJ1-6; D: -; V: TRBV9; size: -; CDR3: CASSVDEKRNPPLHF; DNA: TGTGCCAGCAGCGTAGACGAGAAAAGAAATCCACCCCTCCACTTT
J: TRBJ2-7; D: TRBD1; V: TRBV11-2; size: once; CDR3: CASSLAGQGRYEQYF; DNA: TGTGCCAGCAGCTTAGCGGGACAGGGGCGCTACGAGCAGTACTTC
J: TRBJ1-2; D: TRBD1; V: TRBV6-6; size: -; CDR3: CASSGDRVHGYTF; DNA: TGTGCCAGCAGCGGGGACAGGGTACATGGCTACACCTTC
J: TRBJ1-2; D: -; V: TRBV28; size: -; CDR3: CASSFSPGGSYTF; DNA: TGTGCCAGCAGTTTCTCCCCTGGAGGGAGCTACACCTTC
J: TRBJ2-1; D: TRBD2; V: TRBV9; size: -; CDR3: CASSVGQRGGGGSYNEQFF; DNA: TGTGCCAGCAGCGTAGGGCAGCGGGGGGGAGGGGGGTCCTACAATGAGCAGTTCTTC
J: TRBJ2-6; D: TRBD2; V: TRBV7-3; size: -; CDR3: CASSLLAGDSGANVLTF; DNA: TGTGCCAGCAGCTTACTAGCGGGAGACTCTGGGGCCAACGTCCTGACTTTC
J: TRBJ2-3; D: TRBD2; V: TRBV6-1; size: -; CDR3: CASSESSGRSADTQYF; DNA: TGTGCCAGCAGTGAATCGAGCGGGAGGTCGGCAGATACGCAGTATTTT
J: TRBJ2-5; D: TRBD1; V: TRBV7-8; size: -; CDR3: CASSSRYRGLQETQYF; DNA: TGTGCCAGCAGCTCTAGATACAGGGGGCTGCAAGAGACCCAGTACTTC
J: TRBJ1-1; D: -; V: TRBV2; size: -; CDR3: CASSGQRNTEAFF; DNA: TGTGCCAGCAGTGGACAGAGGAACACTGAAGCTTTCTTT
J: TRBJ2-1; D: TRBD2; V: TRBV11-2; size: few; CDR3: CASSPGLSNEQFF; DNA: TGTGCCAGCAGCCCGGGACTATCCAATGAGCAGTTCTTC
J: TRBJ1-1; D: -; V: TRBV6-1; size: -; CDR3: CAGRNTGYRAFF; DNA: TGTGCCGGCAGGAACACAGGGTATCGGGCTTTCTTT
J: TRBJ1-5; D: TRBD1; V: TRBV4-1; size: -; CDR3: CASSQGSWDRASGVGNQPQHF; DNA: TGCGCCAGCAGCCAAGGAAGCTGGGACAGGGCGTCGGGAGTCGGCAATCAGCCCCAGCATTTT
J: TRBJ2-1; D: TRBD2; V: TRBV13; size: -; CDR3: CASSKPSGTSGYNEQFF; DNA: TGTGCCAGCAGCAAACCCTCCGGGACTAGCGGGTACAATGAGCAGTTCTTC
J: TRBJ2-5; D: TRBD2; V: TRBV27; size: once; CDR3: CASSLWASGQETQYF; DNA: TGTGCCAGCAGTTTATGGGCTAGCGGACAAGAGACCCAGTACTTC
J: TRBJ2-3; D: -; V: TRBV7-9; size: -; CDR3: CATDSGRTDTQYF; DNA: TGTGCCACAGATTCGGGGAGGACAGATACGCAGTATTTT
J: TRBJ2-1; D: TRBD1; V: TRBV4-3; size: -; CDR3: CASSPWTGVNNEQFF; DNA: TGCGCCAGCAGCCCTTGGACAGGGGTTAACAATGAGCAGTTCTTC
J: TRBJ2-5; D: -; V: TRBV7-9; size: -; CDR3: CASSSPGGSGVGTQYF; DNA: TGTGCCAGCAGCAGCCCAGGGGGGTCCGGGGTGGGGACCCAGTACTTC
J: TRBJ1-6; D: TRBD1; V: TRBV7-9; size: -; CDR3: CASSLGQGDSPLHF; DNA: TGTGCCAGCAGTCTGGGACAGGGTGATTCACCCCTCCACTTT
J: TRBJ2-7; D: -; V: TRBV21-1; size: once; CDR3: CASSKSDEGTGPPYEQYF; DNA: TGTGCCAGCAGCAAATCCGATGAGGGGACAGGTCCTCCCTACGAGCAGTACTTC
J: TRBJ1-4; D: -; V: TRBV5-1; size: -; CDR3: CASSPDGGLVTNEKLFF; DNA: TGCGCCAGCAGCCCAGACGGGGGGCTGGTAACTAATGAAAAACTGTTTTTT
J: TRBJ1-2; D: TRBD1; V: TRBV19; size: -; CDR3: CASKLAGQLNYGYTF; DNA: TGTGCCTCAAAACTAGCGGGACAGCTTAACTATGGCTACACCTTC
J: TRBJ2-7; D: -; V: TRBV6-5; size: -; CDR3: CASSYEAGRRDEQYF; DNA: TGTGCCAGCAGTTATGAGGCGGGGAGACGCGACGAGCAGTACTTC
J: TRBJ2-1; D: TRBD1; V: TRBV15; size: -; CDR3: CATSRERDRPYNEQFF; DNA: TGTGCCACCAGCAGAGAAAGGGACAGGCCCTACAATGAGCAGTTCTTC
J: TRBJ2-1; D: TRBD2; V: TRBV7-9; size: -; CDR3: CASSRPGLAGRQFF; DNA: TGTGCCAGCAGTCGTCCGGGACTAGCGGGAAGGCAGTTCTTC
J: TRBJ1-4; D: TRBD1; V: TRBV28; size: -; CDR3: CASSPGTETGKLFF; DNA: TGTGCCAGCAGTCCCGGGACAGAAACGGGAAAACTGTTTTTT
J: TRBJ2-1; D: -; V: TRBV5-1; size: -; CDR3: CATARDGSSYNEQFF; DNA: TGCGCCACCGCACGGGACGGGAGCTCCTACAATGAGCAGTTCTTC
J: TRBJ1-1; D: -; V: TRBV11-2; size: -; CDR3: CASSTGVNTEAFF; DNA: TGTGCCAGCAGCACGGGGGTGAACACTGAAGCTTTCTTT
J: TRBJ2-1; D: TRBD2; V: TRBV19; size: -; CDR3: CASSELAGPSVDEQFF; DNA: TGTGCCAGTAGTGAACTAGCGGGGCCCTCGGTAGATGAGCAGTTCTTC
J: TRBJ1-5; D: -; V: TRBV4-1; size: -; CDR3: CASSRAGGADQPQHF; DNA: TGCGCCAGCAGCCGAGCCGGGGGGGCAGATCAGCCCCAGCATTTT
J: TRBJ1-4; D: -; V: TRBV10-3; size: few; CDR3: CATSREVATNEKLFF; DNA: TGTGCCACCTCAAGAGAAGTGGCAACTAATGAAAAACTGTTTTTT
J: TRBJ2-7; D: -; V: TRBV7-2; size: -; CDR3: CASSLVGRYEQYF; DNA: TGTGCCAGCAGCTTAGTTGGCCGCTACGAGCAGTACTTC
J: TRBJ1-2; D: -; V: TRBV2; size: -; CDR3: CASSDRAKFGYGYTF; DNA: TGTGCCAGCAGTGACAGGGCCAAGTTCGGGTATGGCTACACCTTC
J: TRBJ2-5; D: -; V: TRBV5-1; size: -; CDR3: CASSLREETQYF; DNA: TGCGCCAGCAGCTTGCGGGAAGAGACCCAGTACTTC
J: TRBJ2-3; D: TRBD2; V: TRBV5-1; size: -; CDR3: CASLSGGASDTQYF; DNA: TGCGCCAGCCTTAGCGGGGGGGCGTCCGATACGCAGTATTTT
J: TRBJ2-6; D: -; V: TRBV19; size: -; CDR3: CASSPWSSSGANVLTF; DNA: TGTGCCAGTAGTCCCTGGAGCAGCTCTGGGGCCAACGTCCTGACTTTC
J: TRBJ1-4; D: TRBD1; V: TRBV11-3; size: once; CDR3: CASSPRTGPENEKLFF; DNA: TGTGCCAGCAGCCCCCGGACAGGGCCAGAAAATGAAAAACTGTTTTTT
J: TRBJ2-7; D: -; V: TRBV2; size: -; CDR3: CASSEGPGPTPPGYEQYF; DNA: TGTGCCAGCAGTGAAGGTCCGGGTCCTACTCCTCCGGGCTACGAGCAGTACTTC
J: TRBJ2-7; D: -; V: TRBV5-4; size: -; CDR3: CASSWGGISSYEQYF; DNA: TGTGCCAGCAGCTGGGGCGGTATCAGCTCCTACGAGCAGTACTTC
J: TRBJ1-1; D: -; V: TRBV6-1; size: -; CDR3: CASSGTVAGTEAFF; DNA: TGTGCCAGCAGTGGAACAGTGGCTGGCACTGAAGCTTTCTTT
J: TRBJ2-1; D: TRBD2; V: TRBV4-3; size: -; CDR3: CASSQEGLAGGSEQFF; DNA: TGCGCCAGCAGCCAAGAGGGACTAGCGGGAGGGAGTGAGCAGTTCTTC
J: TRBJ2-7; D: TRBD2; V: TRBV4-1; size: once; CDR3: CASSQGLADYEQYF; DNA: TGCGCCAGCAGCCAGGGACTAGCGGATTACGAGCAGTACTTC
J: TRBJ2-7; D: -; V: TRBV7-9; size: -; CDR3: CSSSFSSYEQYF; DNA: TGTTCCAGCAGCTTTAGCTCCTACGAGCAGTACTTC